In this sample, the clone carrying this T cell receptor (beta chain) turned up a few times. Its antigen is as yet unknown. The observed sequence ends 3 residues before the CDR3 terminus, with the missing tail filled in from the germline J gene. This entry is derived from a study of T cell clonality in common variable immunodeficiency. From germline, CDR1 is GTSNPN and CDR2 SVGIG (reference sequence). V shed 2 bases and J shed 8 bases, with 10 bases lying between them. The CDR3 sequence is 13 residues long. This table comes from immunoSEQ multiplex PCR, and its TCRdb copy is limited to in-frame clones, with some not included. This sample carries around 42,000 clones, none of them present only once. Overall study results and limits: In common variable immunodeficiency, TCR beta chains reportedly carried fewer deletions and N-nucleotide insertions.

Sequencing used peripheral blood mononuclear cells. This clonotype was sampled from a human donor with common variable immunodeficiency. The V and J genes are TRBV30 and TRBJ1-6, with D perhaps matching TRBD1 (5 bases). This CDR3 reads CAWSLGLDSPLHF. The CDR3 bases that were read are TGTGCCTGGAGTCTGGGACTGGATTCACCC.